A single sample is the source of the 7 T cell receptor beta chains below, sequenced in a study of OX40 agonist ivuxolimab in advanced cancers. The assay was immunoSEQ multiplex PCR, and TCRdb's table has in-frame clones only and misses some. The sample has 65,000 to 95,000 clones; 86% are singletons. Sequences were derived from CD4+ or CD8+ T cells sorted from blood, sampled in a trial of the OX40 agonist ivuxolimab. Every receptor here comes from an adult with an advanced solid tumor such as melanoma, head and neck, liver or kidney cancer.

This chain links TRBV6-1 with TRBJ2-1, with D maybe TRBD1 (5 bases). The CDR3 is 17 amino acids. Trimming cost V 0 bases and J 4 bases, with 16 bases left between them. Germline-derived CDR1 and CDR2 are MNHNS and SASEGT. Here the CDR3 DNA reads TGTGCCAGCAGTGAAGCGGGTACAGGCCTACGATACAATGAGCAGTTCTTC. Amino acids: CASSEAGTGLRYNEQFF.

CDR3 nucleotide sequence: TGTGCCAGCAGCTTAAGGGCGGGACAGGGTTACAATGAGCAGTTCTTC. Its protein product is CASSLRAGQGYNEQFF. The chain links TRBV7-9 to TRBJ2-1; TRBD1 matches at 9 bases. The V segment lost 2 bases and the J segment 4 bases; nucleotides outside the gene matches: 6. CDR1 is SEHNR and CDR2 is FQNEAQ in the germline V gene (reference sequence). The CDR3 extends over 16 amino acids. Looking up the rest from reference TRBV7-9 and TRBJ2-1 gives the full variable domain: DTGVSQNPRHKITKRGQNVTFRCDPISEHNRLYWYRQTLGQGPEFLTYFQNEAQLEKSRLLSDRFSAERPKGSFSTLEIQRTEQGDSAMYLCASSLRAGQGYNEQFFGPGTRLTVL.

The chain is built from TRBV6-6 and TRBJ1-1, with D possibly TRBD1 on 6 matching bases. The CDR3 loop spans 11 amino acids. Germline loops: CDR1 MNHNY, CDR2 SVGAGI (reference sequence). Trimming stripped 5 bases from V and 13 bases from J, with 14 bases between. The CDR3 loop reads CASSATGLDFF. CDR3 in DNA: TGTGCCAGCAGTGCCACAGGGTTGGATTTCTTT.

The chain uses TRBV5-1 and TRBJ2-3; TRBD1 matches 7 bases. Germline-derived CDR1 and CDR2 are SGHRS and YFSETQ. This CDR3 comprises 15 residues. V lost 4 bases to trimming and J lost 6 bases; unmatched junction nucleotides: 11. The CDR3 DNA sequence: TGCGCCAGCAGCGTCTTGACAGGGTCGGGGGATACGCAGTATTTT. Translated: CASSVLTGSGDTQYF.

The J gene is TRBJ2-1, the V gene TRBV6-4; 10 nucleotides match TRBD2. Losses at the gene ends were 6 bases for V and 9 bases for J; bases not matched to a gene: 8. The germline CDR1 and CDR2 sequences are MRHNA and SNTAGT. This CDR3 is 14 amino acids long. Here the CDR3 reads CASREREGLGEQFF. DNA for the CDR3: TGTGCCAGCAGGGAGCGGGAGGGCTTAGGTGAGCAGTTCTTC.

The chain recombines TRBV19 with TRBJ2-3; no clear D. The CDR3 sequence is 14 residues long. Germline-derived CDR1 and CDR2 are LNHDA and SQIVND (reference sequence). V was shortened by 7 bases and J by 0 bases, with 11 bases between the two germline ends. The CDR3 region is CASKRFSSTDTQYF. The CDR3 DNA reads as TGTGCCAGTAAAAGATTTTCTAGCACAGATACGCAGTATTTT.

CDR3 coding DNA: TGCGCCAGCAGCCAAGACAGGGGGCTGGGCGGGGAGCTGTTTTTT. Amino acids: CASSQDRGLGGELFF. The chain is built from TRBV4-3 and TRBJ2-2, with TRBD1 matching 8 bases. There are 15 residues in the CDR3. Germline lookup yields CDR1 LGHNA and CDR2 YSLEER. With V trimmed by 0 bases and J by 7 bases, 4 bases remained unmatched.